Each of the 19 T cell receptor beta chains below was sequenced from the same sample in a study of blood T cell repertoires in COVID-19. Only in-frame clones appear in the TCRdb table, and some are missing; sequencing was by immunoSEQ multiplex PCR. The table lists 110,000 or so clones, over 70% of them singletons, with roughly 1.4% in the top ten. The sequenced sample consisted of peripheral blood. The source is a man aged 45-65 years with acute or convalescent COVID-19.

The chain joins TRBV4-1 to TRBJ1-6; D ambiguous. Looked up from germline, CDR1 is MGHRA and CDR2 is YSYEKL. V was pared by 4 bases and J by 8 bases, with 15 bases between. The CDR3 is made up of 15 amino acids. The DNA for the CDR3 is TGCGCCAGCAGCCTCTCCCACCCATCAGATTCACCCCTCCACTTT. Translated, it gives CASSLSHPSDSPLHF.

The genes are TRBV6-5 and TRBJ1-6, with unresolved D. The V and J ends lost 6 bases and 6 bases respectively, with 12 bases between them. The CDR3 length is 14 residues. Germline values: CDR1 MNHEY, CDR2 SVGAGI. The CDR3 is CASSPVVGNSPLHF. CDR3 nucleotide sequence: TGTGCCAGCAGCCCGGTCGTCGGTAATTCACCCCTCCACTTT.

This chain uses TRBV5-1 with TRBJ2-1; 8 nucleotides agree with TRBD2. The junction had 17 bases not matched to a gene; V was cut back by 3 bases and J by 3 bases. The CDR3 spans 19 residues. Looked up from germline, CDR1 is SGHRS and CDR2 is YFSETQ. The CDR3 DNA follows: TGCGCCAGCAGCTACGGGAGGGAGGCGGGCATGGTAAGCTACAATGAGCAGTTCTTC. This sequence encodes CASSYGREAGMVSYNEQFF.

The V gene is TRBV6-6, the J gene TRBJ2-1; TRBD1 might be the D (6 bases). V lost 2 bases, J lost 5 bases, and 7 bases lay in between. In germline, CDR1 is MNHNY, CDR2 SVGAGI (reference sequence). The CDR3 loop spans 13 amino acids. For the CDR3, the DNA is TGTGCCAGCAGTTACAACAGGGACAATGAGCAGTTCTTC. Translating gives CASSYNRDNEQFF.

This chain uses TRBV6-5 with TRBJ1-5; 9 bases match TRBD1. There are 15 residues in the CDR3. Trimming removed 6 bases from V and 6 bases from J; junction bases left unmatched: 9. CDR1 and CDR2 from the germline V gene are MNHEY and SVGAGI. CDR3 protein: CASRENTGGGQPQHF. CDR3 nucleotide sequence: TGTGCCAGCAGGGAGAACACAGGGGGCGGTCAGCCCCAGCATTTT.

This clone was recorded once. The gene calls are TRBV28 and TRBJ1-5; D is uncertain. This CDR3 region has 12 residues. The V gene's germline CDR1 is MDHEN and CDR2 SYDVKM. V was cut by 4 bases and J by 7 bases, with 8 bases left in between. The DNA of the CDR3 is TGTGCCAGCAGTTCCTCGGGGCAGCCCCAGCATTTT. Translating gives CASSSSGQPQHF.

The rearrangement uses TRBV30 and TRBJ2-5, with 9 bases lining up with TRBD1. V lost 2 bases and J lost 4; bases outside the gene matches: 11. CDR1 is GTSNPN and CDR2 is SVGIG in the germline V gene (reference sequence). This CDR3 is built from 16 residues. The CDR3 DNA follows: TGTGCCTGGAGTCTAGACAGGGGGTGGGTGGGAGAGACCCAGTACTTC. Translation gives CAWSLDRGWVGETQYF. The full variable domain, in which reference TRBV30 and TRBJ2-5 provide the parts outside the CDR3, is SQTIHQWPATLVQPVGSPLSLECTVEGTSNPNLYWYRQAAGRGLQLLFYSVGIGQISSEVPQNLSASRPQDRQFILSSKKLLLSDSGFYLCAWSLDRGWVGETQYFGPGTRLLVL.

This sequence joins TRBV28 and TRBJ1-5, with 8 bases identical to TRBD1. The germline V gene has CDR1 MDHEN and CDR2 SYDVKM. The CDR3 is 14 residues long. Unmatched junction bases numbered 7, after V lost 6 bases and J lost 6 bases. The CDR3 coding sequence is TGTGCCAGCAGGGCTGACAGGGGAGCTCAGCCCCAGCATTTT. Its protein is CASRADRGAQPQHF.

The V call is TRBV6-1, the J call TRBJ2-4, with a possible D match to TRBD2 (7 bases). V was cut by 1 base and J by 6 bases, with 16 bases left in between. The CDR3 covers 16 residues. The germline V gene has CDR1 MNHNS and CDR2 SASEGT. CDR3 loop: CASSEGGAGARNIQYF. CDR3 coding DNA: TGTGCCAGCAGTGAAGGAGGGGCGGGGGCCCGAAACATTCAGTACTTC.

The rearrangement uses TRBV6-1 and TRBJ1-5, with D unresolved. V lost 6 bases and J 2 bases, leaving 8 bases between the germline ends. Germline V CDR1 and CDR2: MNHNS, SASEGT. The CDR3 is made up of 13 amino acids. CDR3 nucleotides: TGTGCCAGCAGGGTAGGAGGCAATCAGCCCCAGCATTTT. Translated, it gives CASRVGGNQPQHF.

CDR3 loop: CASSPPGLAVSYYEQYF. In DNA form, the CDR3 reads TGTGCCAGCTCACCACCGGGACTAGCGGTTTCGTACTACGAGCAGTACTTC. The chain is built from TRBV18 and TRBJ2-7; 11 bases are a match to TRBD2. The J segment lost 3 bases and the V segment lost 0 bases, leaving 7 bases of the junction unmatched. Germline V gives CDR1 KGHSH, CDR2 LQKENI. This CDR3 has 17 amino acids.

The chain recombines TRBV5-1 with TRBJ1-5; D is possibly TRBD1 (5 bases). This CDR3 has 14 amino acids. Trimming stripped 0 bases from V and 8 bases from J, with 12 bases between. Germline-derived CDR1 and CDR2 are SGHRS and YFSETQ. As DNA, the CDR3 is TGCGCCAGCAGCTTGGATCCGGGCAGGGAGCCCCAGCATTTT. Protein product: CASSLDPGREPQHF.

The chain is built from TRBV12-3 or TRBV12-4 and TRBJ1-1; D possibly corresponds to TRBD1 (6 bases). Between the trimmed V and J ends, which lost 6 bases and 5 bases, there was a span of 13 bases. The CDR3 totals 13 residues. The CDR3 loop reads CASSTGFWTEAFF. In nucleotides, the CDR3 is TGTGCCAGCAGCACAGGGTTTTGGACTGAAGCTTTCTTT.

This chain connects TRBV5-1 to TRBJ2-7; the match to TRBD1 covers 9 bases. Germline loops: CDR1 SGHRS, CDR2 YFSETQ. V trimming: 4 bases; J trimming: 4 bases; junction bases outside the gene matches: 9. This CDR3 contains 15 residues. In DNA form, the CDR3 reads TGCGCCAGCAGCATGTTACAGGGGGCACTATACGAGCAGTACTTC. It specifies CASSMLQGALYEQYF.

The rearrangement joins TRBV6-5 to TRBJ2-3; 9 positions match TRBD1. Germline CDR1 MNHEY, CDR2 SVGAGI. CDR3 length equals 13 residues. The CDR3 DNA is TGTGCGGCCGGGACAGGGAACACAGATACGCAGTATTTT. Amino acids: CAAGTGNTDTQYF.

CDR3 in DNA: TGTGCCAGCAGTTTAAGGGGGTACTATGGCTACACCTTC. Protein product: CASSLRGYYGYTF. The V call is TRBV28, the J call TRBJ1-2; D possibly corresponds to TRBD1 (6 bases). This CDR3 contains 13 residues. V was clipped by 2 bases and J by 3 bases, with 7 bases between them. Germline CDR1 is MDHEN and CDR2 is SYDVKM.

The chain employs TRBV28 and TRBJ1-1; D is possibly TRBD1 (5 bases). V lost 5 bases and J 0 bases, leaving 10 bases between the germline ends. This CDR3 has 14 residues. Germline V CDR1 and CDR2: MDHEN, SYDVKM. The CDR3 sequence: CASSQTVMNTEAFF. DNA of the CDR3: TGTGCCAGCAGTCAGACAGTTATGAACACTGAAGCTTTCTTT.

V usage is TRBV5-4 and J usage is TRBJ1-2, with TRBD1 identical over 9 bases. J lost 7 bases, V lost 4 bases, and 5 bases had no gene match. The germline V gene has CDR1 SGHNT and CDR2 YYREEE (reference sequence). The CDR3 length is 13 residues. CDR3 nucleotides: TGTGCCAGCAGCGGGACAGGGTGGGGTGGCTACACCTTC. Translating gives CASSGTGWGGYTF. Supplemented by reference TRBV5-4 and TRBJ1-2, the full variable domain reads ETGVTQSPTHLIKTRGQQVTLRCSSQSGHNTVSWYQQALGQGPQFIFQYYREEENGRGNFPPRFSGLQFPNYSSELNVNALELDDSALYLCASSGTGWGGYTFGSGTRLTVV.

V and J are TRBV5-1 and TRBJ1-1; TRBD1 matches 9 bases. J lost 7 bases, V lost 4 bases, and 8 bases had no gene match. The CDR3 covers 14 residues. Germline V gene lookup returns CDR1 SGHRS and CDR2 YFSETQ. DNA for the CDR3: TGCGCCAGCAGCGGGGGACAGGGTAAAAATGAAGCTTTCTTT. Translated: CASSGGQGKNEAFF.